The 12 T cell receptor beta chains below come from one sample, sequenced in a study of blood T cell repertoires in COVID-19. The repertoire was sequenced with immunoSEQ multiplex PCR; TCRdb's copy has only in-frame clones and lacks some. The data contain about 150,000 clones, about 79% of them singletons. Specimen: peripheral blood. The receptors were sampled from a woman between 50 and 59 years old in a cohort sampled during active or convalescent COVID-19.

This chain joins TRBV30 and TRBJ1-6, with a tentative D call TRBD1 (5 bases). CDR3 length: 13 residues. V lost 3 bases and J 8 bases, leaving 11 bases between the germline ends. Germline loops: CDR1 GTSNPN, CDR2 SVGIG (reference sequence). CDR3 protein: CAWRSQGDSPLHF. Written as DNA, the CDR3 is TGTGCCTGGAGGTCGCAGGGTGATTCACCCCTCCACTTT.

This chain joins TRBV18 and TRBJ2-5; TRBD1 agrees at 7 bases. V shed 4 bases and J 1 base; nucleotides not matched to a gene: 3. Germline V gene data show CDR1 as KGHSH and CDR2 as LQKENI. The CDR3 covers 14 residues. Here the CDR3 DNA reads TGTGCCAGCTCACAGGGGGCCCGCCAAGAGACCCAGTACTTC. It codes for CASSQGARQETQYF.

The chain is built from TRBV12-3 or TRBV12-4 and TRBJ2-7; D is uncertain. V lost 3 bases, J lost 2 bases, and 8 bases lay in between. This CDR3 has 13 residues. The CDR3 spells CASSFAATYEQYF. The CDR3 DNA reads as TGTGCCAGCAGTTTTGCAGCGACCTACGAGCAGTACTTC.

This chain joins TRBV6-2 or TRBV6-3 and TRBJ2-7; 12 nucleotides align to TRBD2. Germline CDR1 reads MNHEY; CDR2 reads SVGEGT. CDR3 length: 17 amino acids. The J segment lost 5 bases and the V segment lost 2 bases, leaving 10 bases of the junction unmatched. The CDR3 DNA reads TGTGCCAGCAGTTACCGACTAGCGGGGGACCCCTTCCACGAGCAGTACTTC. This encodes CASSYRLAGDPFHEQYF.

The V and J genes are TRBV12-5 and TRBJ2-1; possible D gene TRBD2, 5 bases. Germline V gene sequence: CDR1 LGHNT, CDR2 FRNRAP. V was pared by 3 bases and J by 5 bases, with 11 bases between. CDR3 length: 14 residues. The CDR3, as DNA: TGTGCTAGTGGTTTATTTTCCGGGAACAATGAGCAGTTCTTC. Its translation is CASGLFSGNNEQFF. Full variable domain (remainder filled in from reference TRBV12-5 and TRBJ2-1): DARVTQTPRHKVTEMGQEVTMRCQPILGHNTVFWYRQTMMQGLELLAYFRNRAPLDDSGMPKDRFSAEMPDATLATLKIQPSEPRDSAVYFCASGLFSGNNEQFFGPGTRLTVL.

This chain joins TRBV30 and TRBJ1-3, with D perhaps matching TRBD1 (5 bases). Germline assignment: CDR1 GTSNPN and CDR2 SVGIG (reference sequence). The CDR3 loop spans 12 amino acids. Trimming removed 4 bases at V and 8 bases at J, with 12 bases between. The CDR3 loop reads CAWTVTAHTIYF. CDR3 in DNA: TGTGCCTGGACTGTGACAGCCCACACCATATATTTT.

The chain carries TRBV5-5 and TRBJ2-5, with 8 nucleotides matching TRBD1. This CDR3 is built from 13 residues. Germline CDR1 and CDR2: SGHKS and YYEKEE (reference sequence). V was clipped by 4 bases and J by 2 bases; unmatched bases: 1. CDR3 sequence reads: CASSRQGQETQYF. The CDR3 DNA follows: TGTGCCAGCAGCCGACAGGGGCAAGAGACCCAGTACTTC.

The chain uses TRBV6-6 and TRBJ2-1; 10 bases agree with TRBD2. Germline V gene data show CDR1 as MNHNY and CDR2 as SVGAGI (reference sequence). The junction had 7 bases not matched to a gene; V was cut back by 5 bases and J by 9 bases. This CDR3 spans 14 amino acids. The CDR3 reads CASSTSGGAGEQFF. The CDR3 DNA follows: TGTGCCAGCAGTACCAGCGGGGGGGCCGGTGAGCAGTTCTTC.

This chain uses TRBV19 with TRBJ1-1, with 7 nucleotides matching TRBD1. Per germline, CDR1 LNHDA and CDR2 SQIVND (reference sequence). The CDR3 is 15 residues long. V was pared by 4 bases and J by 5 bases, with 10 bases of the junction left unmatched. For the CDR3, the DNA is TGTGCCAGTAGTAAGACGAGGGGACAGCTGACTGAAGCTTTCTTT. Protein product: CASSKTRGQLTEAFF.

The rearrangement uses TRBV27 and TRBJ2-7; tentative D call: TRBD1 (6 bases). The CDR3 has 15 residues. V was cut by 2 bases and J by 4 bases, with 15 bases left in between. Germline CDR1 MNHEY, CDR2 SMNVEV (reference sequence). This chain's CDR3 is CASSLTGLGVYEQYF. The CDR3 nucleotides read TGTGCCAGCAGTTTAACAGGGTTGGGGGTATACGAGCAGTACTTC.

The chain uses TRBV27 and TRBJ1-3; D is uncertain. Per germline, CDR1 MNHEY and CDR2 SMNVEV (reference sequence). Trimming took 2 bases from V and 4 from J, leaving 15 bases between them. The CDR3 has 16 amino acids. CDR3 sequence: CASSLAPVGGGNTIYF. CDR3 DNA sequence: TGTGCCAGCAGTTTAGCCCCCGTGGGAGGAGGAAACACCATATATTTT.

V and J are TRBV10-2 and TRBJ2-3; the match to TRBD2 covers 11 bases. This CDR3 comprises 18 residues. Germline V gene data show CDR1 as WSHSY and CDR2 as SAAADI. J lost 2 bases, V lost 4 bases, and 11 bases had no gene match. For the CDR3, the DNA is TGCGCCAGCAGTGCGAGAAGGGGGACTAGCGGCTCCACAGATACGCAGTATTTT. Amino acids: CASSARRGTSGSTDTQYF.